This T cell receptor beta chain was captured in a study of blood T cell repertoires in COVID-19. Across the whole study: T cells, B-cell-depleted T cells, or PBMCs provided the cDNA or gDNA that served as material.

Produced via immunoSEQ multiplex PCR; TCRdb's table is partial and in-frame only. The sample consists of hundreds of thousands of clones, about 90% of them appearing once. Germline CDR1 KGHSH, CDR2 LQKENI. The CDR3 is 15 amino acids. Trimming cost V 6 bases and J 4 bases, with 15 bases left between them. Enrolment of Seattle patients took place during active infection, and they were followed longitudinally. The sequenced material came from peripheral blood. The TCR comes from a woman under 40 with COVID-19, enrolled during active disease. V gene TRBV18 combines with J gene TRBJ2-2; TRBD1 is a possible D gene (5 bases). The CDR3: CASSPASRGTGELFF. CDR3 coding DNA: TGTGCCAGCTCCCCCGCATCAAGGGGCACCGGGGAGCTGTTTTTT.